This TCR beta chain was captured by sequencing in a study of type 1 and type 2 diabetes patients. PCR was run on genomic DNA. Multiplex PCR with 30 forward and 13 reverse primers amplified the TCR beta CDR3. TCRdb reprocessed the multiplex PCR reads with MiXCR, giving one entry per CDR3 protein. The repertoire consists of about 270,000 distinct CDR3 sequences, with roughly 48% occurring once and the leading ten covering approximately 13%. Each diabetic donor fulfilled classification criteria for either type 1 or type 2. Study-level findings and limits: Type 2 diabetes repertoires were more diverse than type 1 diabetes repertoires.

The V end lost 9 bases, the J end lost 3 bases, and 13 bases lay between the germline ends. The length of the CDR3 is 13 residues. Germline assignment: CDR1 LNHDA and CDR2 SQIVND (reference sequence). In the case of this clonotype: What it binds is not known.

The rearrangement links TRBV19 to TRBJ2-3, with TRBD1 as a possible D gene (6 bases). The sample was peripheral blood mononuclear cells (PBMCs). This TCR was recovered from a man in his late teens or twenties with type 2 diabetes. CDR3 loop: CASDITGTDTQYF. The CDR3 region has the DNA TGTGCCAGCGATATAACAGGGACAGATACGCAGTATTTT.